This TCR beta chain was obtained from a study of CD8+CD57+ T cells in acquired aplastic anemia. Whole-study context: The sorted CD4+ and CD8+ cells yielded an average roughly 3 ug of DNA.

Both TCR beta VDJ combination and CDR3 sequence profiling were carried out. Genomic DNA was the template for this profiling. TCRdb recomputed calls from the reads with MiXCR, one row per CDR3 protein. The sample records around 430,000 distinct CDR3 sequences, around 33% being singletons. Germline V CDR1 and CDR2: DFQATT, SNEGSKA (reference sequence). The CDR3 sequence is 14 residues long. J was trimmed by 6 bases and V by 1 base; bases with no gene match: 5. The patients chosen for sequencing had shown expansion of CD8+CD57+ cells (detected by flow cytometry). Notes on the study in general: Patients had under 30 CD8+ CDR3 sequences in common with controls (the shared set).

Ten or more counts support this clonotype. Its specificity is not known. This sequence originates from a human donor with aplastic anemia. V is TRBV20-1 and J is TRBJ2-7, with 11 bases identical to TRBD1. The specimen sequenced was sorted CD4+, CD8+, or CD8+CD57+ T cells (not recorded which) from PBMCs. CDR3 loop: CSARGTGGSGEQYF. Written as DNA, the CDR3 is TGCAGTGCTAGAGGGACAGGGGGCTCTGGCGAGCAGTACTTC.